The 29 T cell receptor beta chains below all came from one sample that was sequenced in a study of T cell responses to AZD1222 COVID-19 vaccine (dated by TCRdb to about 2021). The library was built by means of the immunoSEQ multiplex PCR assay. Not all clones reach the TCRdb copy of this immuneACCESS table, which keeps in-frame sequences only. Checked studies attribute under half of the gap to unresolved V genes and leave the rest unexplained. The sample profile shows roughly 51,000 clones; about 90% of them were found once. 13% to 15% of the sample goes to the ten largest clones. Explained via the paper, the time point label denotes: about 28 days (+/-7) after the second vaccine dose. Sequencing was performed on peripheral blood, taken 28 days after the second AZD1222 dose. The receptors shown here come from an adult who received the AZD1222 COVID-19 vaccine.

V usage is TRBV5-1 and J usage is TRBJ2-7; either TRBD1 or TRBD2 may supply D (5 bases each). The CDR3 has 13 amino acids. The ends were cut back, 4 bases at V and 7 bases at J, with 15 bases in the middle. Germline values: CDR1 SGHRS, CDR2 YFSETQ. CDR3 protein: CASSAGTVGEQYF. The CDR3 nucleotides read TGCGCCAGCAGCGCAGGGACGGTAGGAGAGCAGTACTTC.

The chain has TRBV12-3 or TRBV12-4 and TRBJ2-7, with a possible D match to TRBD2 (5 bases). Trimming removed 3 bases from V and 6 bases from J, with 12 bases in between. The CDR3 has 13 residues. CDR3 in amino acids: CASSFSSAAEQYF. CDR3 nucleotide sequence: TGTGCCAGCAGTTTTAGTAGCGCAGCCGAGCAGTACTTC.

The chain has TRBV7-9 and TRBJ1-3; D remains ambiguous. This CDR3 is built from 15 residues. The germline gives CDR1 SEHNR, CDR2 FQNEAQ (reference sequence). Trimming shortened V by 5 bases and J by 2 bases, and 13 bases separated the two germline ends. CDR3 bases: TGTGCCAGCAGCCCGGCGGGGAGGGCTGGAAACACCATATATTTT. Residues: CASSPAGRAGNTIYF.

V gene TRBV7-9 combines with J gene TRBJ1-4; 7 positions match TRBD1. V was clipped by 6 bases and J by 4 bases; unmatched bases: 8. Per the germline V gene, CDR1 is SEHNR and CDR2 is FQNEAQ (reference sequence). The length of the CDR3 is 15 residues. The CDR3 region is CASRDRAGVNEKLFF. In DNA form, the CDR3 reads TGTGCCAGCAGAGACAGGGCCGGCGTTAATGAAAAACTGTTTTTT.

This clone was recorded only once. The chain uses TRBV7-9 and TRBJ2-3; 15 bases line up with TRBD2. Germline V gives CDR1 SEHNR, CDR2 FQNEAQ (reference sequence). The CDR3 has 16 residues. Trimming at V came to 5 bases and at J to 10 bases, leaving 10 bases not matched to a gene. The CDR3 is CASSPRTSGGAIPQYF. CDR3 nucleotides: TGTGCCAGCAGCCCGAGGACTAGCGGGGGGGCCATTCCGCAGTATTTT.

The chain joins TRBV18 to TRBJ2-5; 11 bases are shared with TRBD2. The CDR3 contains 16 residues. J was trimmed by 1 base and V by 2 bases; bases with no gene match: 3. Germline V gives CDR1 KGHSH, CDR2 LQKENI. Here the CDR3 reads CASSPGTSGIQETQYF. CDR3 in DNA: TGTGCCAGCTCACCAGGGACTAGCGGTATCCAAGAGACCCAGTACTTC.

The genes are TRBV19 and TRBJ2-6; maybe TRBD1 (5 bases). The CDR3 totals 16 residues. The V end lost 4 bases, the J end lost 0 bases, and 10 bases lay between the germline ends. The V gene's germline CDR1 is LNHDA and CDR2 SQIVND (reference sequence). The CDR3 here is CASSKDTSSGANVLTF. The CDR3 DNA reads TGTGCCAGTAGTAAGGACACGAGCTCTGGGGCCAACGTCCTGACTTTC.

This clone was counted between two and nine times. This chain joins TRBV9 and TRBJ2-2; no clear D. Trimming stripped 0 bases from V and 3 bases from J, with 12 bases between. The CDR3 runs to 16 residues. The germline gives CDR1 SGDLS, CDR2 YYNGEE. This CDR3 is CASSVDSLTDTGELFF. As DNA, the CDR3 is TGTGCCAGCAGCGTAGACAGCCTGACCGACACCGGGGAGCTGTTTTTT.

J is TRBJ2-2 and V is TRBV19; 10 bases are a match to TRBD2. Germline assignment: CDR1 LNHDA and CDR2 SQIVND (reference sequence). V lost 4 bases to trimming and J lost 1 base; unmatched junction nucleotides: 3. This CDR3 has 16 residues. DNA of the CDR3: TGTGCCAGTAGTAGACTAGCGGGCAGGAACACCGGGGAGCTGTTTTTT. Translating gives CASSRLAGRNTGELFF.

The rearrangement uses TRBV5-1 and TRBJ2-3; no reliable D call. Germline V gene lookup returns CDR1 SGHRS and CDR2 YFSETQ. V was trimmed by 2 bases and J by 2 bases, leaving 0 bases between them. The CDR3 has 11 residues. DNA for the CDR3: TGCGCCAGCAGCTTCACAGATACGCAGTATTTT. Its protein product is CASSFTDTQYF. The full variable domain, rest sourced from reference TRBV5-1 and TRBJ2-3, is KAGVTQTPRYLIKTRGQQVTLSCSPISGHRSVSWYQQTPGQGLQFLFEYFSETQRNKGNFPGRFSGRQFSNSRSEMNVSTLELGDSALYLCASSFTDTQYFGPGTRLTVL.

This rearrangement joins TRBV27 to TRBJ1-2; D perhaps matches TRBD1 (6 bases). V was trimmed by 6 bases and J by 8 bases, leaving 22 bases between them. Germline CDR1 reads MNHEY; CDR2 reads SMNVEV (reference sequence). The CDR3 is 15 residues long. The CDR3 coding sequence is TGTGCCAGCAGCGAAACAGGGAACCCTATCCGGGGCTACACCTTC. This translates into CASSETGNPIRGYTF.

The chain carries TRBV12-3 or TRBV12-4 and TRBJ2-5; D assignment may be TRBD1 or TRBD2 (5 bases each). The CDR3 runs 12 residues. V lost 5 bases to trimming and J lost 8 bases, with 12 bases between them. Here the CDR3 reads CASSPVGETQYF. In DNA, the CDR3 is TGTGCCAGCAGTCCGGTGGGGGAAACCCAGTACTTC.

V is TRBV3-1 (or the pseudogene TRBV3-2) and J is TRBJ1-1, with a weak D call TRBD1 (5 bases). The germline CDR1 and CDR2 sequences are LGHDT and YNNKEL (reference sequence). The ends were cut back, 0 bases at V and 6 bases at J, with 20 bases in the middle. The CDR3 extends over 17 amino acids. Here the CDR3 DNA reads TGTGCCAGCAGCCAAGATTCTTTCCAGAGGGGCTACGCTGAAGCTTTCTTT. Amino acid sequence: CASSQDSFQRGYAEAFF.

As DNA, the CDR3 is TGTGCCAGCAGCCAAGATGCCTACACTGAAGCTTTCTTT. Its protein product is CASSQDAYTEAFF. The chain links TRBV3-1 (or the pseudogene TRBV3-2) to TRBJ1-1; D unresolved. The CDR3 consists of 13 residues. Trimming shortened V by 0 bases and J by 3 bases, and 5 bases separated the two germline ends. Germline values: CDR1 LGHDT, CDR2 YNNKEL (reference sequence).

The chain links TRBV11-2 to TRBJ2-1; D might be TRBD2 (5 bases). Germline V gives CDR1 SGHAT, CDR2 FQNNGV. The CDR3 contains 13 residues. V lost 1 base to trimming and J lost 10 bases, with 11 bases between them. CDR3 nucleotide sequence: TGTGCCAGCAGCTTAGTAGGAGGAGGCGAGCAGTTCTTC. As protein: CASSLVGGGEQFF.

V is TRBV29-1 and J is TRBJ2-3; no definite D call. V lost 3 bases and J lost 2, with 9 bases in between. Germline values: CDR1 SQVTM, CDR2 ANQGSEA. CDR3 size: 13 residues. The DNA for the CDR3 is TGCAGCGTTGAGGCCCCAACCACAGATACGCAGTATTTT. Protein product: CSVEAPTTDTQYF.

This chain joins TRBV29-1 and TRBJ2-3; either TRBD1 or TRBD2 may supply D (7 bases each). CDR3 length: 13 amino acids. The germline V and J ends were trimmed by 6 bases and 6 bases, with 16 bases remaining between them. CDR1 is SQVTM and CDR2 is ANQGSEA in the germline V gene. The CDR3 DNA follows: TGCAGCGTCGCGGGAGAGGGGGCCGATACGCAGTATTTT. Its protein product is CSVAGEGADTQYF.

The chain joins TRBV10-2 to TRBJ2-7; a weak D match, TRBD1 (6 bases). Per the germline V gene, CDR1 is WSHSY and CDR2 is SAAADI. V lost 3 bases, J lost 5 bases, and 23 bases lay in between. CDR3 length: 17 residues. The CDR3 DNA sequence: TGCGCCAGCAGTGATTTAAGGGGGTTCGGGCGACTCGACGAGCAGTACTTC. This sequence encodes CASSDLRGFGRLDEQYF.

The chain links TRBV4-1 to TRBJ1-1; a possible D gene is TRBD1 (5 bases). The V gene's germline CDR1 is MGHRA and CDR2 YSYEKL. The ends were cut back, 0 bases at V and 0 bases at J, with 20 bases in the middle. The CDR3 extends over 19 amino acids. The CDR3 DNA is TGCGCCAGCAGCCAAGAACGTGTGGGGGGAAGAGGGGTGAACACTGAAGCTTTCTTT. Protein: CASSQERVGGRGVNTEAFF.

This chain connects TRBV6-4 to TRBJ2-1, with D possibly TRBD1 on 5 matching bases. Germline V gene data show CDR1 as MRHNA and CDR2 as SNTAGT. The V and J ends lost 10 bases and 5 bases respectively, with 12 bases between them. The CDR3 has 12 residues. CDR3 in amino acids: CAIMDIDNEQFF. DNA for the CDR3: TGTGCCATCATGGACATTGACAATGAGCAGTTCTTC.

In nucleotides, the CDR3 is TGTGCCAGCAGCCTACAGGGGTTGGTCACTGAAGCTTTCTTT. Protein sequence: CASSLQGLVTEAFF. The gene calls are TRBV7-2 and TRBJ1-1; 7 bases line up with TRBD1. Per germline, CDR1 SGHTA and CDR2 FQGNSA. The CDR3 has 14 residues. With V trimmed by 5 bases and J by 4 bases, 7 bases remained unmatched.

This clone has ten or more counts. The V gene is TRBV30, the J gene TRBJ2-1; 9 nucleotides agree with TRBD2. CDR3 length: 16 amino acids. Per germline, CDR1 GTSNPN and CDR2 SVGIG (reference sequence). After removal of 3 bases from V and 4 bases from J, the junction contained 10 bases not matched to a gene. This chain's CDR3 is CAWRGLGAGGYNEQFF. The DNA for the CDR3 is TGTGCCTGGAGGGGGTTGGGAGCGGGAGGATACAATGAGCAGTTCTTC.

The chain couples TRBV18 to TRBJ2-7, with unresolved D. In germline, CDR1 is KGHSH, CDR2 LQKENI. V dropped 1 base and J dropped 5 bases, with 9 bases sitting between them. The CDR3 is 13 amino acids. The CDR3 coding sequence is TGTGCCAGCTCACCACGGAGCAGCGACGAGCAGTACTTC. Amino acids: CASSPRSSDEQYF.

The genes are TRBV2 and TRBJ2-1, with 11 bases fitting TRBD1. The CDR3 consists of 16 residues. Per germline, CDR1 SNHLY and CDR2 FYNNEI. V trimming: 6 bases; J trimming: 4 bases; junction bases outside the gene matches: 8. In DNA form, the CDR3 reads TGTGCCAGCAGCCTAAACGGACAGGGGGCTTACAATGAGCAGTTCTTC. Its translation: CASSLNGQGAYNEQFF.

The chain recombines TRBV10-1 with TRBJ2-7, with 12 nucleotides matching TRBD2. The length of the CDR3 is 16 residues. Germline loops: CDR1 WNHNN, CDR2 SYGVQD (reference sequence). Trimming at V came to 4 bases and at J to 2 bases, leaving 6 bases not matched to a gene. CDR3 residues: CASSATLAGGPYEQYF. The CDR3 DNA sequence: TGCGCCAGCAGTGCGACCCTAGCGGGAGGGCCCTACGAGCAGTACTTC.

V is TRBV4-3 and J is TRBJ2-5; 7 nucleotides match TRBD2. Germline CDR1 LGHNA, CDR2 YSLEER. J lost 5 bases, V lost 1 base, and 1 base had no gene match. The CDR3 is made up of 13 amino acids. CDR3 in amino acids: CASSQGEGETQYF. The DNA of the CDR3 is TGCGCCAGCAGCCAAGGGGAGGGTGAGACCCAGTACTTC.

This clone turned up a few times. The chain couples TRBV10-3 to TRBJ1-1; no definite D call. The V end lost 7 bases, the J end lost 1 base, and 16 bases lay between the germline ends. CDR1 and CDR2 (germline): ENHRY, SYGVKD. This CDR3 contains 15 residues. CDR3 protein: CAINDPPRGNTEAFF. The CDR3 DNA sequence: TGTGCCATCAACGATCCCCCAAGAGGGAACACTGAAGCTTTCTTT.

This clone was seen more than once but under ten times. The genes are TRBV5-1 and TRBJ1-1; TRBD1 is a possible D gene (5 bases). This CDR3 has 15 amino acids. Germline V gene sequence: CDR1 SGHRS, CDR2 YFSETQ. V lost 5 bases to trimming and J lost 3 bases, with 17 bases between them. CDR3 residues: CASRTAPTKDTEAFF. The CDR3 DNA reads as TGCGCCAGCAGGACAGCCCCGACCAAAGACACTGAAGCTTTCTTT.

V is TRBV5-6 and J is TRBJ1-1, with 9 bases identical to TRBD1. V lost 5 bases, J lost 5 bases, and 7 bases stayed unmatched. The CDR3 loop spans 14 amino acids. Germline V gives CDR1 SGHDT, CDR2 YYEEEE. CDR3 DNA sequence: TGTGCCAGCAGTCGCGGACAGGGGAGGACTGAAGCTTTCTTT. Translation: CASSRGQGRTEAFF.